The 28 T cell receptor beta chains below come from one sample, sequenced in a study of human thymus T cells. The protocol was immunoSEQ multiplex PCR, while the TCRdb copy is restricted to in-frame clones and leaves out a portion. This table holds some 120,000 clones, around 96% found once. Thymus specimens were resections from corrective heart surgery. Sequenced: thymus tissue. The receptors were sampled from a boy under three years old with a congenital heart defect but otherwise immunologically healthy.

The V call is TRBV5-8, the J call TRBJ2-3; a possible D gene is TRBD1 (5 bases). Germline loops: CDR1 SGHTS, CDR2 YDEGEE. V gave up 2 bases and J gave up 3 bases, with 10 bases separating them. CDR3 size: 14 residues. CDR3 bases: TGTGCCAGCAGCTTCCGACAGATAACAGATACGCAGTATTTT. This gives the protein CASSFRQITDTQYF.

The chain uses TRBV19 and TRBJ2-4, with D perhaps TRBD1 (6 bases). This CDR3 is built from 15 residues. The germline gives CDR1 LNHDA, CDR2 SQIVND (reference sequence). The ends were cut back, 4 bases at V and 0 bases at J, with 10 bases in the middle. The CDR3 DNA is TGTGCCAGTAGTACCGAGGGGGTAGCCAAAAACATTCAGTACTTC. It encodes CASSTEGVAKNIQYF. Supplemented by reference TRBV19 and TRBJ2-4, the full variable domain reads DGGITQSPKYLFRKEGQNVTLSCEQNLNHDAMYWYRQDPGQGLRLIYYSQIVNDFQKGDIAEGYSVSREKKESFPLTVTSAQKNPTAFYLCASSTEGVAKNIQYFGAGTRLSVL.

This chain connects TRBV10-3 to TRBJ2-7; 7 nucleotides align to TRBD1. The V gene's germline CDR1 is ENHRY and CDR2 SYGVKD. The CDR3 runs to 15 residues. V lost 3 bases and J lost 0; bases outside the gene matches: 5. The CDR3 DNA sequence: TGTGCCATCAGTGAATCCAGGACAGGCTCCTACGAGCAGTACTTC. Its translation: CAISESRTGSYEQYF.

This chain joins TRBV28 and TRBJ1-1, with TRBD1 matching 7 bases. The CDR3 has 14 amino acids. Germline CDR1 reads MDHEN; CDR2 reads SYDVKM. The V gene end was trimmed by 10 bases and the J gene end by 0 bases; junction bases not matched to a gene: 8. CDR3 DNA sequence: TGTGCCACCACAGGACAGGACCTGAACACTGAAGCTTTCTTT. It encodes CATTGQDLNTEAFF.

The chain carries TRBV28 and TRBJ1-2, with unresolved D. Per the germline V gene, CDR1 is MDHEN and CDR2 is SYDVKM. Trimming pared 5 bases from V and 4 bases from J, leaving 14 bases between. CDR3 length: 14 amino acids. The CDR3: CASSTLDNPYGYTF. The CDR3 coding sequence is TGTGCCAGCAGTACCCTCGACAACCCCTATGGCTACACCTTC.

The chain couples TRBV5-1 to TRBJ2-2; weak D call: TRBD1 (5 bases). The CDR3 spans 13 residues. The V end lost 0 bases, the J end lost 6 bases, and 6 bases lay between the germline ends. Germline V lookup: CDR1 SGHRS, CDR2 YFSETQ. CDR3 sequence (DNA): TGCGCCAGCAGCTTGGTAGGGGCCGGGGAGCTGTTTTTT. Translating gives CASSLVGAGELFF.

The chain employs TRBV6-1 and TRBJ2-5, with D maybe TRBD2 (5 bases). The CDR3 loop spans 13 amino acids. Per the germline V gene, CDR1 is MNHNS and CDR2 is SASEGT. V was clipped by 11 bases and J by 5 bases, with 18 bases between them. The chain's CDR3 is CAGRTVAAETQYF. The CDR3 nucleotides read TGTGCCGGCCGGACTGTGGCGGCGGAGACCCAGTACTTC.

The chain employs TRBV6-7 and TRBJ2-7; the match to TRBD2 covers 8 bases. TRBV6-7 falls under the ORF class, with uncertain function. V shed 0 bases and J 3 bases; nucleotides not matched to a gene: 7. The CDR3 is made up of 16 amino acids. CDR3 sequence (DNA): TGTGCCAGCAGTTACTCGACACCGGGACTAGGCTACGAGCAGTACTTC. This gives the protein CASSYSTPGLGYEQYF.

This chain uses TRBV6-6 with TRBJ1-5; D is possibly TRBD1 (6 bases). Trimming removed 5 bases at V and 5 bases at J, with 19 bases between. The CDR3 has 16 amino acids. In germline, CDR1 is MNHNY, CDR2 SVGAGI (reference sequence). CDR3: CASSTKEQGPDQPQHF. The CDR3 coding sequence is TGTGCCAGCAGTACGAAAGAACAGGGCCCGGATCAGCCCCAGCATTTT.

The chain combines TRBV2 with TRBJ2-1; 11 bases align to TRBD2. V dropped 1 base and J dropped 0; count of bases not matched to a gene: 8. This CDR3 is built from 19 residues. CDR1 is SNHLY and CDR2 is FYNNEI in the germline V gene. This chain's CDR3 is CASSEGSSGGRSSYNEQFF. CDR3 DNA sequence: TGTGCCAGCAGTGAAGGGTCTAGCGGGGGGAGGAGCTCCTACAATGAGCAGTTCTTC.

This chain connects TRBV2 to TRBJ1-2; 10 bases line up with TRBD1. Per germline, CDR1 SNHLY and CDR2 FYNNEI. Trimming at V came to 6 bases and at J to 2 bases, leaving 3 bases not matched to a gene. The CDR3 contains 14 residues. CDR3 nucleotides: TGTGCCAGCAGCCGGGACAGGGGCAACTATGGCTACACCTTC. Amino acid sequence: CASSRDRGNYGYTF. The variable domain in full, with the rest retrieved from reference TRBV2 and TRBJ1-2, is EPEVTQTPSHQVTQMGQEVILRCVPISNHLYFYWYRQILGQKVEFLVSFYNNEISEKSEIFDDQFSVERPDGSNFTLKIRSTKLEDSAMYFCASSRDRGNYGYTFGSGTRLTVV.

The chain joins TRBV5-1 to TRBJ1-1; D perhaps matches TRBD1 (6 bases). CDR3 length: 15 amino acids. The germline V gene has CDR1 SGHRS and CDR2 YFSETQ. V was cut by 0 bases and J by 7 bases, with 16 bases left in between. The CDR3, as DNA: TGCGCCAGCAGCTTGGCAGGGGCGGCTTATAGTGAAGCTTTCTTT. This translates into CASSLAGAAYSEAFF.

This clone was seen only once. The chain has TRBV27 and TRBJ2-5, with TRBD2 matching 10 bases. The CDR3 totals 17 residues. Trimming removed 5 bases from V and 4 bases from J; junction bases left unmatched: 13. Germline V lookup: CDR1 MNHEY, CDR2 SMNVEV (reference sequence). CDR3 in DNA: TGTGCCAGCAGTCCCTCCACTAGCGGGGTGGGGCCAGAGACCCAGTACTTC. It yields the protein CASSPSTSGVGPETQYF.

V gene TRBV30 combines with J gene TRBJ2-4, with D perhaps TRBD1 or TRBD2 (5 bases each). Trimming pared 4 bases from V and 0 bases from J, leaving 13 bases between. The CDR3 covers 15 residues. CDR1 GTSNPN and CDR2 SVGIG come from the germline V gene (reference sequence). CDR3: CAWTPPGTAKNIQYF. CDR3 nucleotide sequence: TGTGCCTGGACCCCACCCGGGACAGCCAAAAACATTCAGTACTTC.

This clone was seen just once. The gene calls are TRBV27 and TRBJ2-5, with 11 bases lining up with TRBD2. The CDR3 extends over 13 amino acids. CDR1 and CDR2 (germline): MNHEY, SMNVEV (reference sequence). Unmatched junction bases numbered 1, after V lost 6 bases and J lost 4 bases. CDR3 residues: CASRGLAAETQYF. CDR3 nucleotide sequence: TGTGCCAGCAGGGGACTAGCGGCAGAGACCCAGTACTTC.

V usage is TRBV12-5 and J usage is TRBJ2-7; D might be TRBD1 (6 bases). The CDR3 consists of 16 residues. V was trimmed by 2 bases and J by 2 bases, leaving 16 bases between them. Germline CDR1 and CDR2: LGHNT and FRNRAP. CDR3 region: CASGLSSGTLTYEQYF. The CDR3 DNA follows: TGTGCTAGTGGTTTGTCCTCCGGGACACTCACCTACGAGCAGTACTTC. The full variable domain, with the rest looked up from reference TRBV12-5 and TRBJ2-7, is DARVTQTPRHKVTEMGQEVTMRCQPILGHNTVFWYRQTMMQGLELLAYFRNRAPLDDSGMPKDRFSAEMPDATLATLKIQPSEPRDSAVYFCASGLSSGTLTYEQYFGPGTRLTVT.

V and J are TRBV4-2 and TRBJ1-1; D gene ambiguous. Per the germline V gene, CDR1 is LGHNA and CDR2 is YNFKEQ. V was shortened by 0 bases and J by 5 bases, with 28 bases between the two germline ends. This CDR3 comprises 20 residues. The CDR3 spells CASSQEQPSTPITQETEAFF. The CDR3 DNA sequence: TGTGCCAGCAGCCAAGAGCAGCCGTCGACCCCTATTACCCAGGAAACTGAAGCTTTCTTT.

The V call is TRBV5-1, the J call TRBJ2-3, with 7 bases aligning to TRBD2. The V and J ends lost 4 bases and 3 bases, in that order; junction bases with no gene match: 8. The CDR3 is 15 residues long. Germline CDR1 reads SGHRS; CDR2 reads YFSETQ. The CDR3 nucleotides read TGCGCCAGCAGCATAGACAGCGGGGATACAGATACGCAGTATTTT. Protein: CASSIDSGDTDTQYF.

This rearrangement joins TRBV27 to TRBJ1-4, with D unresolved. Per germline, CDR1 MNHEY and CDR2 SMNVEV (reference sequence). The germline V and J ends were trimmed by 3 bases and 4 bases, with 9 bases remaining between them. This CDR3 has 14 amino acids. CDR3 amino acids: CASSLIDGNEKLFF. CDR3 nucleotide sequence: TGTGCCAGCAGTTTGATAGACGGTAATGAAAAACTGTTTTTT.

The chain has TRBV28 and TRBJ1-1, with 10 nucleotides matching TRBD1. CDR3 length: 12 residues. The V segment lost 3 bases and the J segment 11 bases; nucleotides outside the gene matches: 3. CDR1 is MDHEN and CDR2 is SYDVKM in the germline V gene. The CDR3 is CASSFVGQGAFF. The CDR3 DNA reads TGTGCCAGCAGTTTTGTGGGACAGGGGGCTTTCTTT.

The V and J genes are TRBV11-2 and TRBJ2-5; the match to TRBD2 covers 11 bases. The CDR3 totals 16 residues. After removal of 5 bases from V and 5 bases from J, the junction contained 10 bases not matched to a gene. CDR1 SGHAT and CDR2 FQNNGV come from the germline V gene. CDR3 amino acids: CASSLLAGGRLETQYF. In DNA form, the CDR3 reads TGTGCCAGCAGCCTGTTAGCGGGGGGGAGACTGGAGACCCAGTACTTC.

The chain employs TRBV14 and TRBJ2-7; D unclear. The CDR3 totals 15 residues. The germline V gene has CDR1 SGHDN and CDR2 FVKESK. V was cut by 0 bases and J by 2 bases, with 11 bases left in between. The DNA of the CDR3 is TGTGCCAGCAGCCAAGATGGCAGTAAAACCTACGAGCAGTACTTC. Translated, it gives CASSQDGSKTYEQYF. Based on the CDR3 plus reference TRBV14 and TRBJ2-7, the full variable domain is EAGVTQFPSHSVIEKGQTVTLRCDPISGHDNLYWYRRVMGKEIKFLLHFVKESKQDESGMPNNRFLAERTGGTYSTLKVQPAELEDSGVYFCASSQDGSKTYEQYFGPGTRLTVT.

This chain uses TRBV13 with TRBJ2-3; 8 positions match TRBD2. Unmatched junction bases numbered 5, after V lost 3 bases and J lost 9 bases. Per germline, CDR1 PRHDT and CDR2 FYEKMQ (reference sequence). The CDR3 consists of 13 residues. The CDR3 DNA reads TGTGCCAGCAGCTTGCGGGGGGAGTGGACGCAGTATTTT. Encoded protein: CASSLRGEWTQYF.

The chain carries TRBV19 and TRBJ1-2, with TRBD1 as a possible D gene (5 bases). CDR3 length: 13 amino acids. CDR1 is LNHDA, CDR2 SQIVND, per germline (reference sequence). Trimming stripped 8 bases from V and 8 bases from J, with 18 bases between. The chain's CDR3 is CASSSGGGRGYTF. Here the CDR3 DNA reads TGTGCCAGTTCCTCGGGTGGGGGAAGAGGCTACACCTTC.

In regard to this clone: Compared with germline, one end of the junction differs, possibly owing to a read error. The rearrangement uses TRBV5-1 and TRBJ2-5; no firm D call. This CDR3 has 13 amino acids. Germline V gene sequence: CDR1 SGHRS, CDR2 YFSETQ. CDR3 region: CASSLESQGTQYF. CDR3 DNA sequence: TGCGCCAGCAGCTTGGAGAGCCAAGGGACCCAGTACTTC.

This clone was recorded once. The rearrangement uses TRBV15 and TRBJ1-1; D not certain. CDR1 is LNHNV and CDR2 is YYDKDF in the germline V gene (reference sequence). The CDR3 covers 17 residues. The ends were cut back, 2 bases at V and 1 base at J, with 17 bases in the middle. As DNA, the CDR3 is TGTGCCACCAGCAGACCCTACCCATCCCTCCGGAACACTGAAGCTTTCTTT. As protein: CATSRPYPSLRNTEAFF.

The chain combines TRBV10-3 with TRBJ2-7; no reliable D call. CDR1 is ENHRY, CDR2 SYGVKD, per germline. The CDR3 consists of 15 residues. The V end lost 6 bases, the J end lost 4 bases, and 19 bases lay between the germline ends. CDR3 region: CAISHTDGRSYEQYF. The DNA for the CDR3 is TGTGCCATCAGCCACACGGACGGGCGTTCGTACGAGCAGTACTTC.

The chain combines TRBV10-1 with TRBJ2-3; weak D call: TRBD2 (6 bases). The CDR3 length is 15 residues. Germline V CDR1 and CDR2: WNHNN, SYGVQD (reference sequence). Trimming stripped 4 bases from V and 2 bases from J, with 13 bases between. CDR3 sequence reads: CASSAVPGDTDTQYF. DNA of the CDR3: TGCGCCAGCAGTGCGGTACCGGGGGACACAGATACGCAGTATTTT.